This T cell receptor (beta chain) was sequenced in a study of Ad26.COV2.S vaccination and SARS-CoV-2 variants. Overall study: Intramuscular Ad26.COV2.S at 5x10^10 or 1x10^11 viral particles.

Treatment here: 15 to 20 received Ad26.COV2.S at low or high dose, single or two shots; roughly five received placebo; per-sample allocation not given. Samples came from day 63 after the first vaccine or placebo injection. Vaccination employed an Ad26 vector expressing the Wuhan-strain SARS-CoV-2 spike. Method: immunoSEQ multiplex PCR; TCRdb's copy keeps in-frame clones and lacks some. This table holds around 450,000 clones, 80% to 90% found once. Germline assignment: CDR1 SNHLY and CDR2 FYNNEI. The V gene lost 6 bases and the J gene lost 0 bases, with 12 bases spanning the gap. This CDR3 comprises 14 residues. A few counts support this clone.

This specimen consisted of peripheral blood, obtained in a trial of Ad26.COV2.S vaccine versus placebo. The receptor was isolated from a person aged 18-65 years who received the Ad26.COV2.S COVID-19 vaccine or a placebo. The V call is TRBV2, the J call TRBJ2-7, with TRBD1 as a possible D gene (6 bases). CDR3 protein: CASRRTESSYEQYF. CDR3 DNA sequence: TGTGCCAGCAGGCGGACAGAGAGCTCCTACGAGCAGTACTTC.